The sequence of this T cell receptor beta chain was determined in a study of blood T cell repertoires in COVID-19. On the study more broadly: Whether acute or convalescent, the COVID-19 samples came from the United States, Italy and Spain. Sources were T cells, B-cell-depleted T cells, or PBMCs; the material itself was cDNA or gDNA.

In the authors' workflow: Estimates of nucleated cell counts were drawn from the amplification of reference gene primers. TCRdb keeps only in-frame clones here, not all; method: immunoSEQ multiplex PCR. D and trimming were read from the DNA, whereas the V and J calls and clone size are those reported in that table. Among 250,000 to 400,000 clones listed, approximately 88% were seen once. Seattle researchers signed up patients amid active infection and tracked them longitudinally. From germline, CDR1 is LGHNA and CDR2 YNFKEQ. The CDR3 runs to 15 residues. V was cut by 3 bases and J by 4 bases, with 12 bases left in between.

Sequencing was carried out using peripheral blood. The gene calls are TRBV4-2 and TRBJ1-4; no reliable D call. This TCR came from a woman aged 25-40 years with COVID-19, enrolled during active disease. CDR3 sequence (DNA): TGTGCCAGCAGCCACCGGGGATCGGGTAATGAAAAACTGTTTTTT. Amino acid sequence: CASSHRGSGNEKLFF.